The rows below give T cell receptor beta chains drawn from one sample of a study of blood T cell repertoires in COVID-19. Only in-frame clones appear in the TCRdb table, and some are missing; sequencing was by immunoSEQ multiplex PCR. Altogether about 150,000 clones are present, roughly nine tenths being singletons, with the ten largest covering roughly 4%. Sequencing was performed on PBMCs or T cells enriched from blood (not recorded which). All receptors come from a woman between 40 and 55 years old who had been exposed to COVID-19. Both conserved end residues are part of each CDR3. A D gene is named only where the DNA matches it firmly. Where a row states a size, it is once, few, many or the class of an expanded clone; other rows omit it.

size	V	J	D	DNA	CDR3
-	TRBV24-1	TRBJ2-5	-	TGTGCCACCAGGGTGTGGGAGAAAGAAGAGACCCAGTACTTC	CATRVWEKEETQYF
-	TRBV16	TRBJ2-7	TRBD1	TGTGCCAGCAGCCAATTCACAGGGGTGTACGAGCAGTACTTC	CASSQFTGVYEQYF
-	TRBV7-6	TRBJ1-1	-	TGTGCCAGCAGCCCGCAGGGGCCTGAAGCTTTCTTT	CASSPQGPEAFF
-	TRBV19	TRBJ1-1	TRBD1	TGTGCCAGTAGACCGGGACAGCGGAACACTGAAGCTTTCTTT	CASRPGQRNTEAFF
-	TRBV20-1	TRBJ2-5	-	TGCAGTGCTAGTGTTGACAGGGGAGGGGGATTTGGGGAGACCCAGTACTTC	CSASVDRGGGFGETQYF
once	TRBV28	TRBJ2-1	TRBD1	TGTGCCAGCAGTGTCCCCGGGACAGCCTCTAATGAGCAGTTCTTC	CASSVPGTASNEQFF
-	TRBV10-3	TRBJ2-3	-	TGTGCCATCAGTGAGTCAAGCAGGGCAGATACGCAGTATTTT	CAISESSRADTQYF
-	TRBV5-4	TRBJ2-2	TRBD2	TGTGCCAGCAGCAGGACTAGCGGGATTCTCGGGGAGCTGTTTTTT	CASSRTSGILGELFF
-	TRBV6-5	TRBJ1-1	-	TGTGCCAGCAGTTTTTTATCCGAAGCTTTCTTT	CASSFLSEAFF
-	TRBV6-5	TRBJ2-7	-	TGTGCCAGCAGCCCAACACAACCCTCCTACGAGCAGTACTTC	CASSPTQPSYEQYF
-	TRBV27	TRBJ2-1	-	TGTGCCAGCACCGTCTCTGGGCCCTCCTACAATGAGCAGTTCTTC	CASTVSGPSYNEQFF
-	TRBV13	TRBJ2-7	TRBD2	TGTGCCAGCAGCCCTGCTAGCGGCCCTACCTACGAGCAGTACTTC	CASSPASGPTYEQYF
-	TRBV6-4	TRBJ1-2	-	TGTGCCAGCAGTGACTCGACAGACCACTTGGGCTATGGCTACACCTTC	CASSDSTDHLGYGYTF
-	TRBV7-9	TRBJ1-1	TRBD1	TGTGCCAGCAGCCTGATGTCACAGGGGCGAGAAGCTTTCTTT	CASSLMSQGREAFF
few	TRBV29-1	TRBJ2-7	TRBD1	TGCAGCGTTGTATTCGCGACAGGGGGCGACGAGCAGTACTTC	CSVVFATGGDEQYF
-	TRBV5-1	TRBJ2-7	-	TGCGCCAGCAGCTTGGGGCATCTCATGTACGAGCAGTACTTC	CASSLGHLMYEQYF
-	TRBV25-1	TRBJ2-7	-	TGTGCCAGCAGTGACAGCGACGTAAACCCCTACGAGCAGTACTTC	CASSDSDVNPYEQYF
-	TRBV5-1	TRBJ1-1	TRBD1	TGCGCCAGCTTCCCGGGACAGGGGGTTTGGGAGGAAGCTTTCTTT	CASFPGQGVWEEAFF
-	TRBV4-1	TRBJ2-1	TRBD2	TGCGCCAGCAGCCAAACCATTTTGCTAGCGGGGCTCAATGAGCAGTTCTTC	CASSQTILLAGLNEQFF
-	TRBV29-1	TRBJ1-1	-	TGCAGCGTTGAAGGTAACCTCGGGGCTGAAGCTTTCTTT	CSVEGNLGAEAFF
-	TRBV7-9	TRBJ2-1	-	TGTGCCAGCAGCCCACGGAGAGGGTTCTCTCATGAGCAGTTCTTC	CASSPRRGFSHEQFF
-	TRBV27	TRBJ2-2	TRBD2	TGTGCCAGCAGTTTATCGAGGCTAGCGGGGGGGAACACCGGGGAGCTGTTTTTT	CASSLSRLAGGNTGELFF
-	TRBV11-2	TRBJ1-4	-	TGTGCCAGCAGCTTAGATAGGGCTGGGAGACTGTTTTTT	CASSLDRAGRLFF
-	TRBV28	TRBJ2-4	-	TGTGCCAGCAGTTCCCCGTCGGGGGTGAAAAACATTCAGTACTTC	CASSSPSGVKNIQYF
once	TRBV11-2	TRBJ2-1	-	TGTGCCAGCAGCTTAGATCCCGGGGTAGGCTACAATGAGCAGTTCTTC	CASSLDPGVGYNEQFF
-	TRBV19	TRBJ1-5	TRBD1	TGTGCCAGTAGTTCCCAGGGGGCCAATCAGCCCCAGCATTTT	CASSSQGANQPQHF
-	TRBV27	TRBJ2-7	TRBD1	TGTGCCAGCAGTTTATCGGTCGGGACAGGTCCTAGCGAGCAGTACTTC	CASSLSVGTGPSEQYF
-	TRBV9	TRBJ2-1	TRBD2	TGTGCCAGCAGTCCGATAGCGGGGGGGCTAATCGATGAGCAGTTCTTC	CASSPIAGGLIDEQFF
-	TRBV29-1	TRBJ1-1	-	TGCAGCGTGCAGGGGAGGGCTGAAGCTTTCTTT	CSVQGRAEAFF
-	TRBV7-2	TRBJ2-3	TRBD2	TGTGCCAGCAGCTTAGTAGGCGGGAGCGCAGATACGCAGTATTTT	CASSLVGGSADTQYF
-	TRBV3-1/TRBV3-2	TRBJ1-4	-	TGTGCCAGCAGCCAAGATTCAGGAGGGTGGGAAAAACTGTTTTTT	CASSQDSGGWEKLFF
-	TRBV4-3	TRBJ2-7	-	TGCGCCAGCAGCCAAGCCTATTCGGGGGTACCCTACGAGCAGTACTTC	CASSQAYSGVPYEQYF
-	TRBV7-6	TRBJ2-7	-	TGTGCCAGCAGCTTAGATCAAGGTGGAGGGGTCGAGCAGTACTTC	CASSLDQGGGVEQYF
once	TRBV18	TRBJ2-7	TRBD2	TGTGCCAGCTCAACTAGCGGGTACGAGCAGTACTTC	CASSTSGYEQYF
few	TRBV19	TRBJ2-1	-	TGTGCCAGTAGTATCGGATCGAGAGGTTGGGATGAGCAGTTCTTC	CASSIGSRGWDEQFF
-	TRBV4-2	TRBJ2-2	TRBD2	TGTGCCAGCAGCCAAGTTACTAGCGGGGGGCCATATGGGAACACCGGGGAGCTGTTTTTT	CASSQVTSGGPYGNTGELFF
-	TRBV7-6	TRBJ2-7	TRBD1	TGTGCCAGCAGCTTAACTATAGACAGGGGCCACGAGCAGTACTTC	CASSLTIDRGHEQYF
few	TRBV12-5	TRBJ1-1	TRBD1	TGTGCTAGTGGCCGAGGGGGCGAAAACACTGAAGCTTTCTTT	CASGRGGENTEAFF
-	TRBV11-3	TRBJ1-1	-	TGTGCCAGCAGCGACGGAGGTGGGGGGAGGAACACTGAAGCTTTCTTT	CASSDGGGGRNTEAFF
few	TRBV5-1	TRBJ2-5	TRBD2	TGCGCCAGCACTCTATCGGGACTAGCAACGCTCCAAGAGACCCAGTACTTC	CASTLSGLATLQETQYF
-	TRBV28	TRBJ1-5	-	TGTGCCAGCAGCCTTAAGCCCACTGACAGGTTCAATCAGCCCCAGCATTTT	CASSLKPTDRFNQPQHF
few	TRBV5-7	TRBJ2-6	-	TGTGCCAGCAGCTTGACAGGTTTGGGGGCCAACGTCCTGACTTTC	CASSLTGLGANVLTF
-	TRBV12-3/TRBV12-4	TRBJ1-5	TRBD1	TGTGCGGAAGGGACAGGGAATCAGCCCCAGCATTTT	CAEGTGNQPQHF
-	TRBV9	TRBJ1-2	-	TGTGCCAGCAGCCCCTCTAACTCCCCTTCTAACTATGGCTACACCTTC	CASSPSNSPSNYGYTF
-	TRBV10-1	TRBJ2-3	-	TGCGCCAGCAGTGAGGCGGGACGAGGGAGTGATACGCAGTATTTT	CASSEAGRGSDTQYF
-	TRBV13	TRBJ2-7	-	TGTGCCAGCAGCTTAGGTCCGGACGAGCAGTACTTC	CASSLGPDEQYF
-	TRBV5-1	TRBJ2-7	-	TGCGCCAGCAGCCGGGCCGGGAACGACGAGCAGTACTTC	CASSRAGNDEQYF
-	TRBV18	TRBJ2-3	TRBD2	TGTGCCAGCTCAACGGGACTACCGGGGACAGATACGCAGTATTTT	CASSTGLPGTDTQYF
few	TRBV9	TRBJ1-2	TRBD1	TGTGCCAGCAGCGTGTCGGGACAGGGAGGAAATGGCTACACCTTC	CASSVSGQGGNGYTF
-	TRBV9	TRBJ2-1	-	TGTGCCAGCAGCGTCGACAATGAGCAGTTCTTC	CASSVDNEQFF
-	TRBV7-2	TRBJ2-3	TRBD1	TGTGCCAGCAGCCTTGACAGGGGCACAGATACGCAGTATTTT	CASSLDRGTDTQYF
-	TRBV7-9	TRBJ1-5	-	TGTGCCAGCAGCTCGGGACATAATCAGCCCCAGCATTTT	CASSSGHNQPQHF
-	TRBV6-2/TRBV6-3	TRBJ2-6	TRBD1	TGTGCCAGCAGTCCGGGACAGGGGGCGCTTGGGGCCAACGTCCTGACTTTC	CASSPGQGALGANVLTF
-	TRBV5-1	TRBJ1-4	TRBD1	TGCGCCAGCAGCACGGGACAGCCTGCAACTAATGAAAAACTGTTTTTT	CASSTGQPATNEKLFF
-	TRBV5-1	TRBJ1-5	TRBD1	TGCGCCAGCAGCCCCGGACAGGGTGGGCAGCCCCAGCATTTT	CASSPGQGGQPQHF
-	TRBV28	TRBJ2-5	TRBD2	TGTGCCAGCAGTTTCCGGCGGGGGAACCAAGAGACCCAGTACTTC	CASSFRRGNQETQYF
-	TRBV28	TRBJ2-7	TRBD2	TGTGCCAGCAGTTCCCCGGGACTAGCGGGAGGATCCGGCGAGCAGTACTTC	CASSSPGLAGGSGEQYF
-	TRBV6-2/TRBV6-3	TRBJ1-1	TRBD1	TGTGCCAGCAGTCGGACAGGGGTTGAAGCTTTCTTT	CASSRTGVEAFF
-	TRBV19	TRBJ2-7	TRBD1	TGTGCCAGTAGTATGGGACAGGGGTACGAGCAGTACTTC	CASSMGQGYEQYF